These 30 T cell receptor beta chains were sequenced from one sample in a study of cytomegalovirus exposure and HLA in healthy donors. Clones were read by immunoSEQ multiplex PCR, and TCRdb kept only the in-frame ones, dropping some. Of about 130,000 clones listed, roughly 95% are singletons. The material sequenced was PBMCs. Source of these receptors: a man younger than 30 in good health and CMV-seronegative.

The CDR3 DNA sequence: TGTGCCAGCAGCCCTGGGCCTATGGAGGTGCAGTACTTC. Translated: CASSPGPMEVQYF. This chain uses TRBV7-9 with TRBJ2-7; D possibly corresponds to TRBD2 (5 bases). Germline lookup yields CDR1 SEHNR and CDR2 FQNEAQ (reference sequence). With 5 bases removed from V and 9 bases from J, the gap between germline ends came to 17 bases. This CDR3 is 13 amino acids long.

The V gene is TRBV6-4, the J gene TRBJ2-7; D not resolved. This CDR3 has 13 amino acids. V was pared by 3 bases and J by 6 bases, with 12 bases between. Germline values: CDR1 MRHNA, CDR2 SNTAGT. The CDR3 reads CASSEWRGGEQYF. CDR3 coding DNA: TGTGCCAGCAGTGAGTGGAGAGGCGGCGAGCAGTACTTC.

This clone was seen many times. The V gene is TRBV6-4, the J gene TRBJ2-6; D gene uncertain. This CDR3 region has 15 residues. V was cut by 3 bases and J by 1 base, with 7 bases left in between. In germline, CDR1 is MRHNA, CDR2 SNTAGT. The CDR3 is CASSETDSGANVLTF. The CDR3 coding sequence is TGTGCCAGCAGTGAGACTGATTCTGGGGCCAACGTCCTGACTTTC.

This clone showed up just once. This chain joins TRBV2 and TRBJ2-7; 9 positions match TRBD2. Germline V gene sequence: CDR1 SNHLY, CDR2 FYNNEI. After removal of 8 bases from V and 4 bases from J, the junction contained 9 bases not matched to a gene. The CDR3 has 14 residues. The DNA for the CDR3 is TGTGCCAGCCGGTCCGCTAGCGGGGTGTACGAGCAGTACTTC. Its translation is CASRSASGVYEQYF.

The chain uses TRBV19 and TRBJ2-1, with TRBD2 matching 9 bases. With 1 base clipped from V and 2 bases from J, the junction kept 3 bases outside the gene matches. The CDR3 has 16 residues. Looked up from germline, CDR1 is LNHDA and CDR2 is SQIVND (reference sequence). The CDR3 protein is CASSIGSSGTYNEQFF. The DNA for the CDR3 is TGTGCCAGTAGTATAGGGTCTAGCGGGACCTACAATGAGCAGTTCTTC. Together with reference TRBV19 and TRBJ2-1, the CDR3 gives the full variable domain: DGGITQSPKYLFRKEGQNVTLSCEQNLNHDAMYWYRQDPGQGLRLIYYSQIVNDFQKGDIAEGYSVSREKKESFPLTVTSAQKNPTAFYLCASSIGSSGTYNEQFFGPGTRLTVL.

This chain uses TRBV28 with TRBJ2-7; TRBD2 matches 15 bases. From germline, CDR1 is MDHEN and CDR2 SYDVKM. V was clipped by 4 bases and J by 5 bases; unmatched bases: 3. This CDR3 has 15 amino acids. DNA of the CDR3: TGTGCCAGCAGTTCCGGGACTAGCGGGAGGAACGAGCAGTACTTC. This sequence encodes CASSSGTSGRNEQYF.

The J gene is TRBJ2-7, the V gene TRBV5-1; no clear D gene. CDR1 and CDR2 (germline): SGHRS, YFSETQ. The CDR3 has 12 residues. V lost 1 base to trimming and J lost 9 bases, with 11 bases between them. The CDR3 coding sequence is TGCGCCAGCAGCTTGTCAGGTAGGCCGCAGTACTTC. This codes for CASSLSGRPQYF.

This clone was observed a single time. The chain carries TRBV18 and TRBJ1-3, with D perhaps TRBD1 (6 bases). The V gene's germline CDR1 is KGHSH and CDR2 LQKENI. This CDR3 has 18 amino acids. V lost 1 base to trimming and J lost 0 bases, with 16 bases between them. CDR3 DNA: TGTGCCAGCTCACCACAACCGGGTGACAGGAGCTCTGGAAACACCATATATTTT. Residues: CASSPQPGDRSSGNTIYF.

The chain employs TRBV11-3 and TRBJ1-1; possibly TRBD1 for D (6 bases). The CDR3 totals 12 residues. Trimming shortened V by 5 bases and J by 10 bases, and 14 bases separated the two germline ends. CDR1 is SGHNT, CDR2 YENEEA, per germline. CDR3 loop: CASSPHRVPAFF. CDR3 DNA: TGTGCCAGCAGCCCTCACAGGGTTCCAGCTTTCTTT.

The V and J genes are TRBV23-1 and TRBJ2-2, with D perhaps matching TRBD2 (6 bases). TRBV23-1 qualifies as an ORF whose function is uncertain. The CDR3 has 17 residues. V gave up 7 bases and J gave up 0 bases, with 18 bases separating them. The CDR3 DNA follows: TGCGCCAGCACCCGGGTGGAGGGTAACGCGAACACCGGGGAGCTGTTTTTT. Protein product: CASTRVEGNANTGELFF.

The rearrangement joins TRBV5-1 to TRBJ1-1; a possible D gene is TRBD1 (5 bases). Per the germline V gene, CDR1 is SGHRS and CDR2 is YFSETQ. V lost 5 bases and J 6 bases, leaving 17 bases between the germline ends. The CDR3 is made up of 14 amino acids. The CDR3 bases are TGCGCCAGCAGACAGACAGTTCTTCGACCTGAAGCTTTCTTT. It is translated as CASRQTVLRPEAFF.

The chain joins TRBV7-3 to TRBJ2-2, with 7 nucleotides matching TRBD2. In germline, CDR1 is SGHTA, CDR2 FQGTGA. V gave up 1 base and J gave up 0 bases; unmatched junction bases: 5. The CDR3 is 17 amino acids. The CDR3 sequence is CASSLSALAANTGELFF. DNA of the CDR3: TGTGCCAGCAGCTTAAGCGCGCTAGCGGCGAACACCGGGGAGCTGTTTTTT.

The chain recombines TRBV11-2 with TRBJ2-7; TRBD1 aligns across 12 bases. The CDR3 sequence is 17 residues long. From germline, CDR1 is SGHAT and CDR2 FQNNGV. After removal of 5 bases from V and 1 base from J, the junction contained 9 bases not matched to a gene. CDR3 nucleotides: TGTGCCAGCAGCCTCGGGACAGGGGGCGAAGAGTCCTACGAGCAGTACTTC. It is translated as CASSLGTGGEESYEQYF.

The chain employs TRBV7-2 and TRBJ2-1; 7 bases match TRBD2. The germline gives CDR1 SGHTA, CDR2 FQGNSA. V gave up 3 bases and J gave up 6 bases; unmatched junction bases: 5. The CDR3 contains 14 residues. The CDR3 nucleotides read TGTGCCAGCAGCTTGGGGGGGTCGGCCAATGAGCAGTTCTTC. It translates to CASSLGGSANEQFF.

V gene TRBV4-2 combines with J gene TRBJ2-1, with D hard to call. This CDR3 has 14 amino acids. Germline CDR1 LGHNA, CDR2 YNFKEQ. Trimming pared 0 bases from V and 7 bases from J, leaving 10 bases between. CDR3 sequence: CASSQEARWNEQFF. The DNA of the CDR3 is TGTGCCAGCAGCCAAGAGGCCAGATGGAATGAGCAGTTCTTC.

The chain joins TRBV6-1 to TRBJ2-5; weak D call: TRBD2 (5 bases). Germline CDR1 and CDR2: MNHNS and SASEGT. The CDR3 totals 13 residues. Trimming removed 2 bases at V and 4 bases at J, with 8 bases between. CDR3 in amino acids: CASSEQGRETQYF. The CDR3, as DNA: TGTGCCAGCAGTGAACAAGGGAGAGAGACCCAGTACTTC.

The chain combines TRBV28 with TRBJ1-2; D is ambiguous. Trimming took 8 bases from V and 2 from J, leaving 27 bases between them. This CDR3 has 18 amino acids. Germline CDR1 reads MDHEN; CDR2 reads SYDVKM. The CDR3 spells CASQPSLGVSQTNYGYTF. The CDR3 bases are TGTGCCAGCCAACCCTCTCTCGGGGTCTCCCAGACCAACTATGGCTACACCTTC.

CDR3 nucleotide sequence: TGTGCCAGCAGCAGACAGGGGACTGGGGAAAAACTGTTTTTT. This codes for CASSRQGTGEKLFF. The genes are TRBV5-4 and TRBJ1-4; 8 bases are a match to TRBD1. After removal of 4 bases from V and 8 bases from J, the junction contained 7 bases not matched to a gene. Per germline, CDR1 SGHNT and CDR2 YYREEE (reference sequence). The CDR3 totals 14 residues.

The CDR3 bases are TGCAGCGTTGGTCAAAGCGGGAGTAACGGTGAGCAGTTCTTC. This gives the protein CSVGQSGSNGEQFF. This sequence joins TRBV29-1 and TRBJ2-1, with TRBD2 matching 8 bases. V dropped 4 bases and J dropped 9; count of bases not matched to a gene: 11. CDR1 is SQVTM, CDR2 ANQGSEA, per germline. The CDR3 has 14 amino acids.

V is TRBV28 and J is TRBJ2-6, with 11 bases aligning to TRBD1. After removal of 4 bases from V and 4 bases from J, the junction contained 9 bases not matched to a gene. The CDR3 covers 18 residues. Germline V gene sequence: CDR1 MDHEN, CDR2 SYDVKM. In nucleotides, the CDR3 is TGTGCCAGCAGTTCCCAGGGACAGGGGGTCGTCGGGGCCAACGTCCTGACTTTC. Its protein is CASSSQGQGVVGANVLTF.

On this clone itself: A junction boundary mismatches the germline segment, possibly from a read error. CDR3 sequence (DNA): TGTGCCAGCAGTGATCTGGGAATAGGGGAGGGGGAATTC. Protein: CASSDLGIGEGEF. V is TRBV6-1 and J is TRBJ1-2, with D tentatively TRBD1 (6 bases). This CDR3 has 13 amino acids. The germline V gene encodes CDR1 MNHNS and CDR2 SASEGT.

This clone has a handful of counts. The chain carries TRBV7-8 and TRBJ1-5; 7 bases map to TRBD1. There are 15 residues in the CDR3. V trimming: 6 bases; J trimming: 0 bases; junction bases outside the gene matches: 5. Germline V CDR1 and CDR2: SGHVS, FQNEAQ. The CDR3 nucleotides are TGTGCCAGCAGTTCCACAGGGGATAGCAATCAGCCCCAGCATTTT. Protein product: CASSSTGDSNQPQHF.

DNA for the CDR3: TGTGCTAGTGGTTTGTGGGGCCGCAACCGGGGGACCTATGGCTACACCTTC. Residues: CASGLWGRNRGTYGYTF. This rearrangement joins TRBV12-5 to TRBJ1-2, with D possibly being TRBD1 (5 bases). This CDR3 has 17 residues. Per germline, CDR1 LGHNT and CDR2 FRNRAP. Trimming removed 2 bases from V and 4 bases from J, with 20 bases in between. Full variable domain (rest looked up from reference TRBV12-5 and TRBJ1-2): DARVTQTPRHKVTEMGQEVTMRCQPILGHNTVFWYRQTMMQGLELLAYFRNRAPLDDSGMPKDRFSAEMPDATLATLKIQPSEPRDSAVYFCASGLWGRNRGTYGYTFGSGTRLTVV.

This chain joins TRBV27 and TRBJ1-1; maybe TRBD1 (5 bases). The V and J ends lost 4 bases and 1 base respectively, with 10 bases between them. The CDR3 runs to 14 residues. Germline lookup yields CDR1 MNHEY and CDR2 SMNVEV (reference sequence). The CDR3, as DNA: TGTGCCAGCAGTTCGGGCAGGGCGAACACTGAAGCTTTCTTT. It is translated as CASSSGRANTEAFF.

This chain connects TRBV2 to TRBJ2-2, with 9 bases matching TRBD2. CDR3 size: 16 residues. Trimming removed 3 bases from V and 3 bases from J; junction bases left unmatched: 5. The germline V gene encodes CDR1 SNHLY and CDR2 FYNNEI. In DNA form, the CDR3 reads TGTGCCAGCAGTGATTCTAGACTAGCGGACACCGGGGAGCTGTTTTTT. It translates to CASSDSRLADTGELFF.

This clone was counted a single time. CDR3 protein: CAISRTGLSNQPQHF. The CDR3 region has the DNA TGTGCCATCAGTCGTACAGGGCTGAGCAATCAGCCCCAGCATTTT. The chain couples TRBV10-3 to TRBJ1-5; TRBD1 is a possible D gene (6 bases). Germline V CDR1 and CDR2: ENHRY, SYGVKD. This CDR3 has 15 residues. V lost 5 bases and J lost 1, with 12 bases in between.

The rearrangement links TRBV30 to TRBJ2-1; weak D call: TRBD2 (6 bases). Germline V lookup: CDR1 GTSNPN, CDR2 SVGIG (reference sequence). The CDR3 consists of 14 residues. With 3 bases removed from V and 5 bases from J, the gap between germline ends came to 14 bases. CDR3 in DNA: TGTGCCTGGAGCGACCGACTAGTCCACAATGAGCAGTTCTTC. Translation gives CAWSDRLVHNEQFF.

This chain joins TRBV30 and TRBJ1-1, with a possible D match to TRBD1 (5 bases). This CDR3 contains 13 residues. Germline values: CDR1 GTSNPN, CDR2 SVGIG (reference sequence). Trimming stripped 5 bases from V and 0 bases from J, with 10 bases between. CDR3 DNA: TGTGCCTGGCGACAGAGGATGAACACTGAAGCTTTCTTT. Its protein is CAWRQRMNTEAFF.

This CDR3 reads CASSLRAYEQYF. Written as DNA, the CDR3 is TGTGCCAGCAGCTTACGGGCCTACGAGCAGTACTTC. This sequence joins TRBV13 and TRBJ2-7, with D unclear. The V end lost 2 bases, the J end lost 2 bases, and 4 bases lay between the germline ends. Germline V gene data show CDR1 as PRHDT and CDR2 as FYEKMQ (reference sequence). CDR3 length: 12 residues.

The chain combines TRBV7-2 with TRBJ1-1; D is possibly TRBD1 (5 bases). The CDR3 has 12 amino acids. The V end was cut by 3 bases, the J end by 11 bases, with 13 bases between. The germline V gene encodes CDR1 SGHTA and CDR2 FQGNSA. CDR3 coding DNA: TGTGCCAGCAGCTTGGGCAGGGTATGGGCTTTCTTT. Amino acid sequence: CASSLGRVWAFF.